The clone carrying this T cell receptor beta chain was recorded once. This entry belongs to a study of cytomegalovirus exposure and HLA in healthy donors. Study information: A later analysis reported the same platform for the 110 or so validation repertoires and the approximately 720 first-cohort repertoires.

Among the 90 to 150 subjects of the validation cohort, separate from the roughly 670-subject first cohort, were the donors. This CDR3 spans 15 amino acids. Germline loops: CDR1 SGHDN, CDR2 FVKESK. Trimming shortened V by 3 bases and J by 6 bases, and 17 bases separated the two germline ends. Only in-frame clones appear in the TCRdb table, and some are missing; sequencing was by immunoSEQ multiplex PCR. Here the sample spans some 69,000 clones, just over 95% being singletons. The chain links TRBV14 to TRBJ1-1; D remains ambiguous. The sample was PBMCs. This TCR was recovered from a woman aged 18-29 years in good health and CMV-seropositive. The CDR3 here is CASSHNSGLRAEAFF. The CDR3 bases are TGTGCCAGCAGCCACAATTCCGGGCTGAGGGCTGAAGCTTTCTTT. The full variable domain, its missing parts supplied by reference TRBV14 and TRBJ1-1, is EAGVTQFPSHSVIEKGQTVTLRCDPISGHDNLYWYRRVMGKEIKFLLHFVKESKQDESGMPNNRFLAERTGGTYSTLKVQPAELEDSGVYFCASSHNSGLRAEAFFGQGTRLTVV.